The 2 T cell receptor beta chains presented below share a single source sample, sequenced in a study of cytomegalovirus exposure and HLA in healthy donors. In the PCR, 60 Vbeta and 13 Jbeta primers were used. Repertoires were generated with immunoSEQ multiplex PCR, while TCRdb's copy carries only in-frame clones and drops some. The sample holds approximately 80,000 clones, 65% to 75% seen once. The sample consisted of PBMCs. Receptors were obtained from a man in his sixties in good health and CMV-seronegative.

V gene TRBV11-3 combines with J gene TRBJ2-7; a weak D match, TRBD2 (5 bases). This CDR3 has 13 amino acids. V lost 5 bases, J lost 4 bases, and 12 bases lay in between. In germline, CDR1 is SGHNT, CDR2 YENEEA. CDR3 nucleotide sequence: TGTGCCAGCAGCCGGGAAGAAGGGTACGAGCAGTACTTC. Protein sequence: CASSREEGYEQYF.

This chain links TRBV25-1 with TRBJ1-2; maybe TRBD1 (6 bases). The CDR3 contains 13 residues. Germline CDR1 and CDR2: MGHDK and SYGVNS. V lost 7 bases and J 5 bases, leaving 14 bases between the germline ends. This CDR3 is CASTLGGRYGYTF. DNA of the CDR3: TGTGCCAGCACCCTGGGGGGGCGTTATGGCTACACCTTC.